This T cell receptor beta chain was profiled in a study of T cell responses to AZD1222 COVID-19 vaccine. General study findings and limits: The breadth and depth of Spike-specific TCRs increased once two AZD1222 doses had been given. Every sample of the repertoires postdated the peak T cell response. Unmutated variant regions are reportedly the target of nearly half of TCRs that are spike-specific. The sample set comprised mostly white British donors with more females, and clonal diversity was possibly underestimated.

The protocol was immunoSEQ multiplex PCR, while the TCRdb copy is restricted to in-frame clones and leaves out a portion. The table has 150,000 or so clones, approximately 90% seen once. Details on this clone: The antigen is unknown.

The length of the CDR3 is 13 residues. With 4 bases clipped from V and 9 bases from J, the junction kept 6 bases outside the gene matches. The germline CDR1 and CDR2 sequences are SGHRS and YFSETQ. Sequences were derived from peripheral blood, sampled on day 0 of MenACWY control vaccination. This sequence was found in an adult in good health. V is TRBV5-1 and J is TRBJ2-1; 8 bases align to TRBD1. Here the CDR3 DNA reads TGCGCCAGCAGCGAACAGGGGGAGGCTGAGCAGTTCTTC. Its protein product is CASSEQGEAEQFF.